A selection of T cell receptor beta chains follows, all from one sample in a study of post-analysis software for immune sequencing data. TCRdb used MiXCR to reprocess the PCR reads, holding one entry per CDR3 protein. This table holds approximately 730,000 distinct CDR3 sequences, 35% to 55% found once. Source material: blood. The receptors shown here come from a girl aged 10-17 years with multiple sclerosis. Each CDR3 is given with its conserved first and last residue. D genes are given only for firm matches. Clone size is not always given. Where it is, it says once, few, many or a class for expanded clones.

cdr3_length: 13
j_call: TRBJ2-1
clone_size: .
v_call: TRBV27
d_call: .
cdr3_nt: TGTGCCAACGACCAGGACCAGGACAATGAGCAGTTCTTC
cdr3_aa: CANDQDQDNEQFF

cdr3_length: 15
j_call: TRBJ2-2
clone_size: few
v_call: TRBV10-3
d_call: TRBD2
cdr3_nt: TGTGCCATCAGTGATGGGACTAGCGTCCCCGGGGAGCTGTTTTTT
cdr3_aa: CAISDGTSVPGELFF

cdr3_length: 15
j_call: TRBJ2-5
clone_size: few
v_call: TRBV5-1
d_call: TRBD2
cdr3_nt: TGCGCCAGCACCATAGCGGGAGTAGGTCAAGAGACCCAGTACTTC
cdr3_aa: CASTIAGVGQETQYF

cdr3_length: 12
j_call: TRBJ2-5
clone_size: .
v_call: TRBV29-1
d_call: .
cdr3_nt: TGCAGCGTTGTGGATTTCCGAGAGACCCAGTACTTC
cdr3_aa: CSVVDFRETQYF

cdr3_length: 14
j_call: TRBJ2-1
clone_size: .
v_call: TRBV4-3
d_call: TRBD2
cdr3_nt: TGCGCCAGCAGCCAAGACTCGGACGGGAGGGCCTGGTTCTTC
cdr3_aa: CASSQDSDGRAWFF

cdr3_length: 16
j_call: TRBJ2-2
clone_size: once
v_call: TRBV7-9
d_call: .
cdr3_nt: TGTGCCAGCAGCTTTCAAGGGGCGCATGGAACCGGGGAGCTGTTTTTT
cdr3_aa: CASSFQGAHGTGELFF

cdr3_length: 15
j_call: TRBJ2-3
clone_size: .
v_call: TRBV4-2
d_call: .
cdr3_nt: TGTGCCAGCAGCCAAGTAGAAGTGGCCGGAGATACGCAGTATTTT
cdr3_aa: CASSQVEVAGDTQYF

cdr3_length: 10
j_call: TRBJ2-1
clone_size: .
v_call: TRBV10-3
d_call: .
cdr3_nt: TGTGCCATCGGAACCAGTGAGCAGTTCTTC
cdr3_aa: CAIGTSEQFF

cdr3_length: 15
j_call: TRBJ2-7
clone_size: .
v_call: TRBV5-1
d_call: .
cdr3_nt: TGCGCCAGCAGCTCCCGGGACACTAACCCTTACGAGCAGTACTTC
cdr3_aa: CASSSRDTNPYEQYF

cdr3_length: 15
j_call: TRBJ1-2
clone_size: .
v_call: TRBV7-2
d_call: .
cdr3_nt: TGTGCCAGCAGCTTAGGTGGCCAGCCGAGCTATGGCTACACCTTC
cdr3_aa: CASSLGGQPSYGYTF

cdr3_length: 14
j_call: TRBJ2-7
clone_size: few
v_call: TRBV20-1
d_call: TRBD2
cdr3_nt: TGCAGTGCTAGAGGACTAGCGGGATGGCACGAGCAGTACTTC
cdr3_aa: CSARGLAGWHEQYF

cdr3_length: 15
j_call: TRBJ2-5
clone_size: few
v_call: TRBV20-1
d_call: .
cdr3_nt: TGCAGTGCTAGAGATGTAGGGGACGCCCTCCAGACCCAGTACTTC
cdr3_aa: CSARDVGDALQTQYF

cdr3_length: 17
j_call: TRBJ2-3
clone_size: .
v_call: TRBV3-1
d_call: .
cdr3_nt: TGTGCCAGCAGCCAAGATTTAGCGCGACCCTTCACAGATACGCAGTATTTT
cdr3_aa: CASSQDLARPFTDTQYF

cdr3_length: 15
j_call: TRBJ2-5
clone_size: .
v_call: TRBV6-5
d_call: .
cdr3_nt: TGTGCCAGCAGTTCCGACCCGGACCAGTGGGGGACCCAGTACTTC
cdr3_aa: CASSSDPDQWGTQYF

cdr3_length: 14
j_call: TRBJ1-2
clone_size: .
v_call: TRBV2
d_call: TRBD1
cdr3_nt: TGTGCCAGCCTGAATGTAGGGGGCGGGTATGGCTACACCTTC
cdr3_aa: CASLNVGGGYGYTF

cdr3_length: 13
j_call: TRBJ2-1
clone_size: many
v_call: TRBV7-9
d_call: .
cdr3_nt: TGTGCCAGCAGCTCCGGGACCTACAATGAGCAGTTCTTC
cdr3_aa: CASSSGTYNEQFF

cdr3_length: 16
j_call: TRBJ1-5
clone_size: .
v_call: TRBV5-5
d_call: TRBD1
cdr3_nt: TGTGCCAGCAGCCTCCTACAGGGGAATAGCAATCAGCCCCAGCATTTT
cdr3_aa: CASSLLQGNSNQPQHF

cdr3_length: 14
j_call: TRBJ2-1
clone_size: .
v_call: TRBV20-1
d_call: TRBD2
cdr3_nt: TGCAGTGCCCAGGGACTAGTCTCCTACAATGAGCAGTTCTTC
cdr3_aa: CSAQGLVSYNEQFF

cdr3_length: 10
j_call: TRBJ2-1
clone_size: .
v_call: TRBV10-3
d_call: .
cdr3_nt: TGTGCCATCAGAGGTAATGAGCAGTTCTTC
cdr3_aa: CAIRGNEQFF

cdr3_length: 14
j_call: TRBJ1-1
clone_size: once
v_call: TRBV7-2
d_call: .
cdr3_nt: TGTGCCAGCAGCTTAGGAAAGGCTAACACTGAAGCTTTCTTT
cdr3_aa: CASSLGKANTEAFF

cdr3_length: 20
j_call: TRBJ2-1
clone_size: few
v_call: TRBV5-6
d_call: TRBD2
cdr3_nt: TGTGCCAGCAGCTCAATAGGACTAGCGGGGGCCGGAGTCGGGGTGGTTGAGCAGTTCTTC
cdr3_aa: CASSSIGLAGAGVGVVEQFF

cdr3_length: 14
j_call: TRBJ2-1
clone_size: .
v_call: TRBV6-5
d_call: .
cdr3_nt: TGTGCCAGCAGCCCGTCCGGAGGTTTGGGGGAGCAGTTCTTC
cdr3_aa: CASSPSGGLGEQFF

cdr3_length: 13
j_call: TRBJ2-7
clone_size: .
v_call: TRBV6-6
d_call: TRBD2
cdr3_nt: TGTGCCAGCAACAAGGCGGGGGGCTACGAGCAGTACTTC
cdr3_aa: CASNKAGGYEQYF

cdr3_length: 14
j_call: TRBJ2-5
clone_size: .
v_call: TRBV11-2
d_call: TRBD2
cdr3_nt: TGTGCCAGCAATCCATCGGGCCTAGCGGGTACCCAGTACTTC
cdr3_aa: CASNPSGLAGTQYF

cdr3_length: 17
j_call: TRBJ2-7
clone_size: .
v_call: TRBV28
d_call: .
cdr3_nt: TGTGCCAGCAGTCTCCGGGGGGGGGCGGACAGGCCCAACGAGCAGTACTTC
cdr3_aa: CASSLRGGADRPNEQYF

cdr3_length: 13
j_call: TRBJ2-6
clone_size: .
v_call: TRBV15
d_call: .
cdr3_nt: TGTGCCACCAGCAACTTAGGGGCCAACGTCCTGACTTTC
cdr3_aa: CATSNLGANVLTF

cdr3_length: 15
j_call: TRBJ2-5
clone_size: .
v_call: TRBV7-9
d_call: TRBD1
cdr3_nt: TGTGCCAGCAGCTTAGCACAGGGGGAGTTGGAGACCCAGTACTTC
cdr3_aa: CASSLAQGELETQYF

cdr3_length: 10
j_call: TRBJ2-4
clone_size: few
v_call: TRBV29-1
d_call: .
cdr3_nt: TGCAGCGTTGGGGGAAACATTCAGTACTTC
cdr3_aa: CSVGGNIQYF

cdr3_length: 14
j_call: TRBJ2-6
clone_size: few
v_call: TRBV29-1
d_call: .
cdr3_nt: TGCAGCGTTGGGCAGGGCTCTGGGGCCAACGTCCTGACTTTC
cdr3_aa: CSVGQGSGANVLTF

cdr3_length: 15
j_call: TRBJ2-1
clone_size: .
v_call: TRBV6-5
d_call: .
cdr3_nt: TGTGCCAGCAGTTTCCTACCCGACAGTCCCCGAGAGCAGTTCTTC
cdr3_aa: CASSFLPDSPREQFF

cdr3_length: 17
j_call: TRBJ2-5
clone_size: .
v_call: TRBV9
d_call: TRBD1
cdr3_nt: TGTGCCAGCAGCGTAGACCCCCAGGGGACAGCCCAAGAGACCCAGTACTTC
cdr3_aa: CASSVDPQGTAQETQYF

cdr3_length: 14
j_call: TRBJ2-4
clone_size: .
v_call: TRBV12-3/TRBV12-4
d_call: .
cdr3_nt: TGTGCCAGCAGTCCCGGGGCCTTGGGGCACATTCAGTACTTC
cdr3_aa: CASSPGALGHIQYF